The rows below give T cell receptor beta chains drawn from one sample of a study of blood T cell repertoires in COVID-19. Using immunoSEQ multiplex PCR, the repertoire was profiled, and TCRdb retains in-frame clones only, with some absent. The data show roughly 260,000 clones, with over 80% seen just once and 2.5% to 3% held by the top ten. The sample taken for sequencing was PBMCs or T cells enriched from blood (not recorded which). Source of these receptors: a woman between 25 and 40 years old with acute COVID-19. CDR3s include the opening cysteine and the closing phenylalanine or tryptophan. D genes are given only for firm matches.

j_gene,v_gene,d_gene,len,CDR3nt,CDR3aa
TRBJ1-1,TRBV12-3/TRBV12-4,TRBD1,12,TGTGCCAGCAGTTTGGGGACAGATGAAGCTTTCTTT,CASSLGTDEAFF
TRBJ1-2,TRBV27,TRBD1,15,TGTGCCAGCAGACTGGGACAGGGGGCCCTCTATGGCTACACCTTC,CASRLGQGALYGYTF
TRBJ1-1,TRBV12-3/TRBV12-4,.,11,TGTGCCAGCAGTTTTCGTACTGAAGCTTTCTTT,CASSFRTEAFF
TRBJ1-5,TRBV18,.,16,TGTGCCAGCTCACCAGTCAGTACGATGGTCAATCAGCCCCAGCATTTT,CASSPVSTMVNQPQHF
TRBJ2-7,TRBV7-6,TRBD1,15,TGTGCCAGCAGCTTGGGGACAGGGGTGCACTACGAGCAGTACTTC,CASSLGTGVHYEQYF
TRBJ2-1,TRBV20-1,.,11,TGCAGTAGCCGATCCATCAATGAGCAGTTCTTC,CSSRSINEQFF
TRBJ2-1,TRBV29-1,.,16,TGCAGCGTTGAAGATCCGGCTAGGGGCACCTACAATGAGCAGTTCTTC,CSVEDPARGTYNEQFF
TRBJ1-1,TRBV13,.,14,TGTGCCAGCAGCTTCCCCACCGAACTCACTGAAGCTTTCTTT,CASSFPTELTEAFF
TRBJ2-6,TRBV15,.,18,TGTGCCACCAGCAGAGAGTCCCCCTTGGTTGGCGGGGCCAACGTCCTGACTTTC,CATSRESPLVGGANVLTF
TRBJ2-3,TRBV6-5,.,12,TGTGCCTCCGGCCGAGAGGAGGATACGCAGTATTTT,CASGREEDTQYF
TRBJ2-7,TRBV7-2,TRBD1,16,TGTGCCAGCAGCGCCATGGGACAGGGTGGATCCTACGAGCAGTACTTC,CASSAMGQGGSYEQYF
TRBJ1-1,TRBV11-3,.,15,TGTGCCAGCAGCGAGGGATCCCTGGAGAACACTGAAGCTTTCTTT,CASSEGSLENTEAFF